This T cell receptor beta chain was captured by sequencing in a study of regulatory T cells in long-lasting Graves disease. Study conclusions and caveats: Fewer public clonotypes were shared by new patients (around 960) than by persistent patients (roughly 2,600). TRBV28, TRBJ1-2 and TRBJ2-5 were favored in persistent disease.

V was pared by 3 bases and J by 3 bases, with 18 bases between. This CDR3 contains 17 residues. TCR beta libraries were built with iRepertoire HTBI primers and Arm-PCR of CDR3 regions. Using its own MiXCR run on the multiplex PCR reads, TCRdb lists one record per CDR3 protein. The table lists approximately 350,000 distinct CDR3 sequences, around 15% of them singletons. Time point given: newly diagnosed GD, antithyroid drugs for less than 3 months. RNA extracted from PBMCs served as the sequencing template. Ten or more counts support this clonotype. Its matching antigen is unknown. These data also formed part of another study, on T cells in Graves' hyperthyroidism and ophthalmopathy. Per that paper: Stable hyperthyroidism was told apart from ophthalmopathy by a model built on 13 V-J features.

The V and J genes are TRBV12-3 or TRBV12-4 and TRBJ2-4; D is undetermined. Sequencing was performed on peripheral blood mononuclear cells (PBMCs), taken at new diagnosis, from a patient treated with antithyroid drugs. The origin of this receptor is a woman aged 18-29 years with Graves disease. The CDR3 region has the DNA TGTGCCAGCAGTTTTGCCCTACCACCGGGCCACAAAAACATTCAGTACTTC. Its translation is CASSFALPPGHKNIQYF.